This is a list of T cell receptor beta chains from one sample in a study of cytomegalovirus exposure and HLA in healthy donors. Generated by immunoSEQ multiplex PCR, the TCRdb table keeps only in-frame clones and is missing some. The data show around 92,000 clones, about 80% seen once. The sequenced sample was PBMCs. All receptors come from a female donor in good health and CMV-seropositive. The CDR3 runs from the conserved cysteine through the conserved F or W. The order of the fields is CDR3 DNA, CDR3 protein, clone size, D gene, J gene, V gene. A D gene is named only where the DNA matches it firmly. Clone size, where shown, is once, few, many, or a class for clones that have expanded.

cdr3_nt: TGTGCCAGCAGTAAACTGACAGGGCGGGAACTGTTTTTT
cdr3_aa: CASSKLTGRELFF
clone_size: NA
d_call: TRBD1
j_call: TRBJ1-4
v_call: TRBV6-5

cdr3_nt: TGTGCCAGCAGCCCCGCCGTGCGGACTGAAGCTTTCTTT
cdr3_aa: CASSPAVRTEAFF
clone_size: NA
d_call: NA
j_call: TRBJ1-1
v_call: TRBV7-2

cdr3_nt: TGTGCCACCCAATTGTCGTGGACAGGGGTCCAAGCTGAAGCTTTCTTT
cdr3_aa: CATQLSWTGVQAEAFF
clone_size: NA
d_call: TRBD1
j_call: TRBJ1-1
v_call: TRBV19

cdr3_nt: TGCGCCAGCAGCCGAGACAGGGGGCAGATCGCAGATACGCAGTATTTT
cdr3_aa: CASSRDRGQIADTQYF
clone_size: NA
d_call: TRBD1
j_call: TRBJ2-3
v_call: TRBV4-1

cdr3_nt: TGTGCCATCAGTGAGTCGATATTGAGGTCTAACACTGAAGCTTTCTTT
cdr3_aa: CAISESILRSNTEAFF
clone_size: NA
d_call: NA
j_call: TRBJ1-1
v_call: TRBV10-3

cdr3_nt: TGTGCCAGCAGCGTAGGGGACACCAATCAGCCCCAGCATTTT
cdr3_aa: CASSVGDTNQPQHF
clone_size: NA
d_call: NA
j_call: TRBJ1-5
v_call: TRBV9

cdr3_nt: TGCAGCGTCCTACAGACACCCTCCTACGAGCAGTACTTC
cdr3_aa: CSVLQTPSYEQYF
clone_size: NA
d_call: NA
j_call: TRBJ2-7
v_call: TRBV29-1

cdr3_nt: TGTGCCAGCAGATACAGGGGACCCTACGAGCAGTACTTC
cdr3_aa: CASRYRGPYEQYF
clone_size: few
d_call: TRBD1
j_call: TRBJ2-7
v_call: TRBV28

cdr3_nt: TGCAGCGTTCAGGTCGCAACTAATGAAAAACTGTTTTTT
cdr3_aa: CSVQVATNEKLFF
clone_size: NA
d_call: NA
j_call: TRBJ1-4
v_call: TRBV29-1

cdr3_nt: TGTGCCAGTAGTCCCCCGACTCCGCCGTACGAAAAACTGTTTTTT
cdr3_aa: CASSPPTPPYEKLFF
clone_size: few
d_call: NA
j_call: TRBJ1-4
v_call: TRBV19

cdr3_nt: TGTGCCAGCAGCTTGGCTCGGGGGGCCACTGAAGCTTTCTTT
cdr3_aa: CASSLARGATEAFF
clone_size: NA
d_call: NA
j_call: TRBJ1-1
v_call: TRBV5-5

cdr3_nt: TGCGCCAGCAGCCCCCGCTTGGGGACAGTGGAAAAACTGTTTTTT
cdr3_aa: CASSPRLGTVEKLFF
clone_size: NA
d_call: TRBD1
j_call: TRBJ1-4
v_call: TRBV4-1

cdr3_nt: TGTGCCAGCAGCCGCGGGACAGGGGGCATGGGCAATCAGCCCCAGCATTTT
cdr3_aa: CASSRGTGGMGNQPQHF
clone_size: NA
d_call: TRBD1
j_call: TRBJ1-5
v_call: TRBV28

cdr3_nt: TGTGCCAGCAGCTTAGCGGCGGGAGGACGCACAGATACGCAGTATTTT
cdr3_aa: CASSLAAGGRTDTQYF
clone_size: once
d_call: TRBD2
j_call: TRBJ2-3
v_call: TRBV13

cdr3_nt: TGCGCCAGCAGTCAGCACACCTACGAGCAGTACTTC
cdr3_aa: CASSQHTYEQYF
clone_size: few
d_call: NA
j_call: TRBJ2-7
v_call: TRBV23-1

cdr3_nt: TGCAGCGCCTCCCGGTCGGGACAAAGCACAGATACGCAGTATTTT
cdr3_aa: CSASRSGQSTDTQYF
clone_size: NA
d_call: NA
j_call: TRBJ2-3
v_call: TRBV29-1

cdr3_nt: TGTGCCAGTAGTATAGCGCGGGGACCGACCTACGAGCAGTACTTC
cdr3_aa: CASSIARGPTYEQYF
clone_size: NA
d_call: NA
j_call: TRBJ2-7
v_call: TRBV19

cdr3_nt: TGTGCCAGCAGCCTTCGGGACAGGGGGCGCGGTAGCACAGATACGCAGTATTTT
cdr3_aa: CASSLRDRGRGSTDTQYF
clone_size: few
d_call: TRBD1
j_call: TRBJ2-3
v_call: TRBV13

cdr3_nt: TGTGCCAGCTCACCACTCCAGGCCCCTGCAACTAATGAAAAACTGTTTTTT
cdr3_aa: CASSPLQAPATNEKLFF
clone_size: NA
d_call: NA
j_call: TRBJ1-4
v_call: TRBV18

cdr3_nt: TGTGCCAGTAGTATAAGACTAGCGGTCTACAATGAGCAGTTCTTC
cdr3_aa: CASSIRLAVYNEQFF
clone_size: NA
d_call: TRBD2
j_call: TRBJ2-1
v_call: TRBV19

cdr3_nt: TGTGCCAGTACCATAGGGGGGGCGTCTATGAACACTGAAGCTTTCTTT
cdr3_aa: CASTIGGASMNTEAFF
clone_size: NA
d_call: NA
j_call: TRBJ1-1
v_call: TRBV19

cdr3_nt: TGTGCCACCTTAGTCCGGGACAGGGCTGGCGGCCCCTTCACTGAAGCTTTCTTT
cdr3_aa: CATLVRDRAGGPFTEAFF
clone_size: few
d_call: TRBD1
j_call: TRBJ1-1
v_call: TRBV5-4

cdr3_nt: TGTGCCAGCAGCCTCCTAGCGGGCGAGCTCAATGAGCAGTTCTTC
cdr3_aa: CASSLLAGELNEQFF
clone_size: once
d_call: TRBD2
j_call: TRBJ2-1
v_call: TRBV7-9

cdr3_nt: TGCGCCAGCAGACATACAGGGGGATCGGGAAACACCATATATTTT
cdr3_aa: CASRHTGGSGNTIYF
clone_size: NA
d_call: TRBD1
j_call: TRBJ1-3
v_call: TRBV5-1

cdr3_nt: TGTGCCAGCAGTTTTCGAGGGGCGGGGGTTGGGGAACAAGAGACCCAGTACTTC
cdr3_aa: CASSFRGAGVGEQETQYF
clone_size: NA
d_call: TRBD2
j_call: TRBJ2-5
v_call: TRBV2

cdr3_nt: TGTGCCAGCCCCGGGACAGGTTTGTACGAGCAGTACTTC
cdr3_aa: CASPGTGLYEQYF
clone_size: NA
d_call: TRBD1
j_call: TRBJ2-7
v_call: TRBV14

cdr3_nt: TGTGCCAGTAGTGTACAGGGAGCCTACAATGAGCAGTTCTTC
cdr3_aa: CASSVQGAYNEQFF
clone_size: NA
d_call: NA
j_call: TRBJ2-1
v_call: TRBV19

cdr3_nt: TGTGCCAGCAGCCAGGTGGGGGCAGTAGATACGCAGTATTTT
cdr3_aa: CASSQVGAVDTQYF
clone_size: NA
d_call: NA
j_call: TRBJ2-3
v_call: TRBV11-1

cdr3_nt: TGTGCCAGCGTTCACTCCTACGAGCAGTACTTC
cdr3_aa: CASVHSYEQYF
clone_size: NA
d_call: NA
j_call: TRBJ2-7
v_call: TRBV21-1

cdr3_nt: TGTGCCAGCAGCCCCCAGGGTACGCTCCACGAGCAGTACTTC
cdr3_aa: CASSPQGTLHEQYF
clone_size: NA
d_call: NA
j_call: TRBJ2-7
v_call: TRBV7-9

cdr3_nt: TGTGCCAGCAGTTTCACGACAGGGAGTAGCACCATATATTTT
cdr3_aa: CASSFTTGSSTIYF
clone_size: NA
d_call: TRBD1
j_call: TRBJ1-3
v_call: TRBV28

cdr3_nt: TGTGCCAGCAGTTTATCGAACGGTCCCGGCTACACCTTC
cdr3_aa: CASSLSNGPGYTF
clone_size: NA
d_call: NA
j_call: TRBJ1-2
v_call: TRBV27

cdr3_nt: TGCAGCGTTGCGACAGGGGGCGCTTATGGCTACACCTTC
cdr3_aa: CSVATGGAYGYTF
clone_size: NA
d_call: TRBD1
j_call: TRBJ1-2
v_call: TRBV29-1

cdr3_nt: TGTGCCAGCAGTTTCCAGGGAGGTGAAAAACTGTTTTTT
cdr3_aa: CASSFQGGEKLFF
clone_size: NA
d_call: NA
j_call: TRBJ1-4
v_call: TRBV27

cdr3_nt: TGCGCCAGCAGCCCCGGGGACAGCTATGGCTACACCTTC
cdr3_aa: CASSPGDSYGYTF
clone_size: once
d_call: TRBD1
j_call: TRBJ1-2
v_call: TRBV5-1

cdr3_nt: TGCGCCAGCAGCTTGGTCGACAGACCCTACACCTTC
cdr3_aa: CASSLVDRPYTF
clone_size: NA
d_call: NA
j_call: TRBJ1-2
v_call: TRBV5-1

cdr3_nt: TGTGCAAGTCGCAGGAGTCGGCCCCGCGAGCAGTACTTC
cdr3_aa: CASRRSRPREQYF
clone_size: NA
d_call: NA
j_call: TRBJ2-7
v_call: TRBV12-2

cdr3_nt: TGTGCCAGCTCACCACTACCAGCGGGGGCCTACGAGCAGTACTTC
cdr3_aa: CASSPLPAGAYEQYF
clone_size: NA
d_call: TRBD2
j_call: TRBJ2-7
v_call: TRBV18

cdr3_nt: TGTGCCAGCAGCTTCGGGGAGACCCAGTACTTC
cdr3_aa: CASSFGETQYF
clone_size: NA
d_call: NA
j_call: TRBJ2-5
v_call: TRBV7-9

cdr3_nt: TGTGCCAGTAGGAGGGATTTTGTAACTGAAGCTTTCTTT
cdr3_aa: CASRRDFVTEAFF
clone_size: NA
d_call: NA
j_call: TRBJ1-1
v_call: TRBV19

cdr3_nt: TGTGCCAGCAACCATCGGACTGAAGCTTTCTTT
cdr3_aa: CASNHRTEAFF
clone_size: NA
d_call: NA
j_call: TRBJ1-1
v_call: TRBV19

cdr3_nt: TGTGCCAGCAGTTTACCTAGCGGGAGGGGCTCCTACAATGAGCAGTTCTTC
cdr3_aa: CASSLPSGRGSYNEQFF
clone_size: once
d_call: TRBD2
j_call: TRBJ2-1
v_call: TRBV28